This T cell receptor beta chain was documented in a study of graft-versus-host responses after intestinal transplantation. Regarding this clone: Its antigen is not known.

Study conclusions and caveats: There were GvH clones found in recipient marrow, and some of them appeared first in ileum or blood. Early after transplant, HvG clones declined as circulating GvH clones peaked.

Germline V gives CDR1 SGDLS, CDR2 YYNGEE. V was cut by 0 bases and J by 5 bases, with 12 bases left in between. This CDR3 comprises 14 residues. The protocol was immunoSEQ multiplex PCR, while the TCRdb copy is restricted to in-frame clones and leaves out a portion. The sample comprises roughly 93,000 clones, approximately 92% of which are singletons, and around 0.49% rests with the top ten. The input for sequencing was unstimulated CD8+ T cells sorted from spleen or lymph node cells, taken before intestinal transplant. This rearrangement joins TRBV9 to TRBJ2-7, with D possibly matching TRBD1 (6 bases). This sequence originates from a human donor who received an intestinal transplant. Written as DNA, the CDR3 is TGTGCCAGCAGCGTAGGACAGGCCGGGCACGAGCAGTACTTC. This sequence encodes CASSVGQAGHEQYF. The whole variable domain, filled in from reference TRBV9 and TRBJ2-7, reads DSGVTQTPKHLITATGQRVTLRCSPRSGDLSVYWYQQSLDQGLQFLIQYYNGEERAKGNILERFSAQQFPDLHSELNLSSLELGDSALYFCASSVGQAGHEQYFGPGTRLTVT.